Sequencing of this T cell receptor beta chain was carried out in a study of blood T cell repertoires in COVID-19. Study overall: PBMCs, B-cell-depleted T cells, or T cells were the source of the cDNA or gDNA that made up the material.

Authors' processing steps: Estimation of nucleated cell counts relied on the amplification of reference gene primers. Libraries were prepared by immunoSEQ multiplex PCR; TCRdb keeps only in-frame clonotypes and omits some of them. The V and J calls and clone size come from that table; D and trimming were worked out from the DNA. Altogether 55,000 to 65,000 clones are present, about 91% being singletons, with the ten largest covering approximately 2.3%. The CDR3 consists of 14 residues. Per the germline V gene, CDR1 is SGHVS and CDR2 is FQNEAQ. Trimming at V came to 3 bases and at J to 7 bases, leaving 4 bases not matched to a gene.

This rearrangement joins TRBV7-8 to TRBJ1-5; 9 bases align to TRBD1. The specimen sequenced was peripheral blood. The sequence came from a man aged 55 to 69 with acute or convalescent COVID-19. The CDR3 coding sequence is TGTGCCAGCAGCTTCGGGACAGGGAACCAGCCCCAGCATTTT. Translating it yields CASSFGTGNQPQHF.